This T cell receptor (beta chain) stems from a study of blood T cells in healthy people across ages. A few counts support this clonotype. Its antigen remains unknown. Overall study results and limits: In older individuals, TCR beta diversity per million T cells was lower, falling roughly linearly with age. Researchers report that TCR beta diversity correlated strongly with naive T cell percentage.

Germline V gene sequence: CDR1 MNHNY, CDR2 SVGAGI (reference sequence). Trimming stripped 8 bases from V and 0 bases from J, with 10 bases between. This CDR3 contains 13 residues. Sample-barcoded 5' priming and a J-beta primer mix drove a second PCR of about 6 to 12 cycles. Each cDNA molecule was tagged by a template-switch adaptor with 12 random nucleotides. Each CDR3 protein is one row after TCRdb ran MiXCR on the 5' RACE reads. The sample contains approximately 770,000 distinct CDR3 sequences, 58% of which appear only once. This rearrangement joins TRBV6-6 to TRBJ1-2; maybe TRBD1 (5 bases). This clonotype was obtained from a man aged 25 to 45 in good health. Sequenced: blood. The CDR3 protein is CASGAASNYGYTF. Written as DNA, the CDR3 is TGTGCCAGCGGGGCAGCCTCTAACTATGGCTACACCTTC.